Each of the 13 T cell receptor beta chains below was sequenced from the same sample in a study of blood T cell repertoires in COVID-19. The protocol was immunoSEQ multiplex PCR, while the TCRdb copy is restricted to in-frame clones and leaves out a portion. The data show 50,000 to 65,000 clones, roughly 92% seen once. What was sequenced was peripheral blood. Receptor source: a human donor in a cohort sampled during active COVID-19.

Here the CDR3 reads CASKQGQAQETQYF. In DNA form, the CDR3 reads TGTGCCAGCAAACAAGGACAGGCCCAAGAGACCCAGTACTTC. The chain uses TRBV7-9 and TRBJ2-5, with TRBD1 identical over 7 bases. The CDR3 contains 14 residues. The germline gives CDR1 SEHNR, CDR2 FQNEAQ (reference sequence). V lost 7 bases and J lost 1; bases outside the gene matches: 6. Complete variable domain (other parts from reference TRBV7-9 and TRBJ2-5): DTGVSQNPRHKITKRGQNVTFRCDPISEHNRLYWYRQTLGQGPEFLTYFQNEAQLEKSRLLSDRFSAERPKGSFSTLEIQRTEQGDSAMYLCASKQGQAQETQYFGPGTRLLVL.

J is TRBJ2-5 and V is TRBV7-9, with D possibly matching TRBD1 (6 bases). CDR1 and CDR2 (germline): SEHNR, FQNEAQ (reference sequence). V was clipped by 3 bases and J by 0 bases, with 11 bases between them. CDR3 length equals 15 residues. The CDR3 sequence: CASSFYSGDQETQYF. Here the CDR3 DNA reads TGTGCCAGCAGCTTTTATTCAGGGGACCAAGAGACCCAGTACTTC.

The chain recombines TRBV2 with TRBJ2-6; D remains ambiguous. This CDR3 comprises 12 residues. Germline V gene sequence: CDR1 SNHLY, CDR2 FYNNEI. V lost 5 bases and J 3 bases, leaving 2 bases between the germline ends. The CDR3 sequence: CASSLGANVLTF. CDR3 DNA: TGTGCCAGCAGTCTTGGGGCCAACGTCCTGACTTTC.

This clone appeared a few times. The gene calls are TRBV7-2 and TRBJ2-5, with TRBD1 identical over 10 bases. V was clipped by 5 bases and J by 3 bases; unmatched bases: 3. Per germline, CDR1 SGHTA and CDR2 FQGNSA. The CDR3 runs to 14 residues. The CDR3 spells CASSGQGVEETQYF. CDR3 nucleotide sequence: TGTGCCAGCAGCGGACAGGGGGTAGAAGAGACCCAGTACTTC.

The chain couples TRBV7-2 to TRBJ2-3; 11 bases fit TRBD2. The trim removed 6 bases at V and 5 bases at J, leaving 7 bases unmatched. CDR3 size: 15 residues. Germline V lookup: CDR1 SGHTA, CDR2 FQGNSA. The CDR3 DNA reads as TGTGCCAGCAGTCTAGCGGGAGGTCGAAGAGATACGCAGTATTTT. Amino acids: CASSLAGGRRDTQYF.

This chain links TRBV9 with TRBJ1-3; no clear D gene. Looked up from germline, CDR1 is SGDLS and CDR2 is YYNGEE. Trimming left V 3 bases short and J 2 bases short, with 9 bases between. The CDR3 covers 14 residues. The CDR3 nucleotides are TGTGCCAGCAGCGGGAGATCGGCTGGAAACACCATATATTTT. Its translation is CASSGRSAGNTIYF.

The chain joins TRBV6-5 to TRBJ1-3, with D possibly matching TRBD1 (6 bases). CDR1 is MNHEY and CDR2 is SVGAGI in the germline V gene. This CDR3 is 14 amino acids long. Between the trimmed V and J ends, which lost 4 bases and 4 bases, there was a span of 11 bases. The CDR3 DNA follows: TGTGCCAGCAGTTCTTACAGGGCCGGAAACACCATATATTTT. It codes for CASSSYRAGNTIYF.

This clone appeared once. This chain connects TRBV27 to TRBJ2-3; D is unresolved. CDR1 is MNHEY, CDR2 SMNVEV, per germline (reference sequence). V shed 5 bases and J shed 7 bases, with 7 bases lying between them. This CDR3 comprises 11 residues. The CDR3 bases are TGTGCCAGCAGTCTAGAAAATACGCAGTATTTT. Its translation: CASSLENTQYF.

The chain uses TRBV28 and TRBJ2-3; 8 nucleotides agree with TRBD1. V lost 7 bases to trimming and J lost 0 bases; unmatched junction nucleotides: 6. CDR1 is MDHEN, CDR2 SYDVKM, per germline. The CDR3 covers 15 residues. As DNA, the CDR3 is TGTGCCAGCACCGTGGGGACAGGAAGCACAGATACGCAGTATTTT. Amino acids: CASTVGTGSTDTQYF.

J is TRBJ1-1 and V is TRBV19; D gene unclear. Trimming stripped 8 bases from V and 1 base from J, with 8 bases between. This CDR3 comprises 12 residues. Germline V CDR1 and CDR2: LNHDA, SQIVND (reference sequence). CDR3 loop: CASYGKNTEAFF. The DNA of the CDR3 is TGTGCCAGTTACGGGAAGAACACTGAAGCTTTCTTT.

This clone was seen only once. J is TRBJ2-5 and V is TRBV30, with 7 bases fitting TRBD2. This CDR3 has 14 residues. The V and J ends lost 3 bases and 5 bases, in that order; junction bases with no gene match: 9. Per germline, CDR1 GTSNPN and CDR2 SVGIG (reference sequence). CDR3 DNA sequence: TGTGCCTGGAGGACTAGAGCGGGAAGGGAGACCCAGTACTTC. Its translation is CAWRTRAGRETQYF. The complete variable domain, with remaining parts taken from reference TRBV30 and TRBJ2-5, reads SQTIHQWPATLVQPVGSPLSLECTVEGTSNPNLYWYRQAAGRGLQLLFYSVGIGQISSEVPQNLSASRPQDRQFILSSKKLLLSDSGFYLCAWRTRAGRETQYFGPGTRLLVL.

This clone showed up just a few times. The chain combines TRBV30 with TRBJ1-5, with 8 positions matching TRBD1. V shed 2 bases, J shed 2 bases, and the junction held 5 bases outside the gene matches. This CDR3 is 15 amino acids long. CDR1 and CDR2 from the germline V gene are GTSNPN and SVGIG (reference sequence). Here the CDR3 reads CAWSRTGRGNQPQHF. DNA of the CDR3: TGTGCCTGGAGTCGGACAGGGAGGGGCAATCAGCCCCAGCATTTT.

The chain couples TRBV5-1 to TRBJ1-1; D is possibly TRBD1 (6 bases). The germline V gene has CDR1 SGHRS and CDR2 YFSETQ. The CDR3 covers 16 residues. The V and J ends lost 4 bases and 0 bases respectively, with 16 bases between them. CDR3 in amino acids: CASSLIVTGVNTEAFF. The DNA of the CDR3 is TGCGCCAGCAGCCTAATAGTGACAGGTGTGAACACTGAAGCTTTCTTT.